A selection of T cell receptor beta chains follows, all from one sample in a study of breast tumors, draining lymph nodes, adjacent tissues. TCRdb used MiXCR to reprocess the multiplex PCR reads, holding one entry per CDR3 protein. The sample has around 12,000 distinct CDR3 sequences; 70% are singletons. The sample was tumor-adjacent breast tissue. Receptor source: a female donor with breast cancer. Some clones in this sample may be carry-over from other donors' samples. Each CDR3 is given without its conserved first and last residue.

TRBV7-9,ASSLAQGSGKAKLF
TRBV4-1,ASSQDPGTGELF
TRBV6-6,ASGIPTGDSNQPQH
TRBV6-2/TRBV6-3,ASSSISFEQF
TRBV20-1,SGKRANTDTQY
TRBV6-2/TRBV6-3,ASRTGTGHYEQY
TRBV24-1,ATSDLDEQF
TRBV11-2,ASSLMRWGGELF
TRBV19,ASTRSFPNEQF
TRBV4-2,ASSLERDSTDTQY
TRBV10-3,AISGSRGIGYEQY
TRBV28,ASRTGTDTQY
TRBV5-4,ASSLATGRLEQF
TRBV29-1,SGTEGTDTQY
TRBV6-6,AIKTPNYGYT
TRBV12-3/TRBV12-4,ASSQDRGRSPLH
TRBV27,ASSGGQGPGQPQH
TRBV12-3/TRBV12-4,ASSLGAYSNNEQF
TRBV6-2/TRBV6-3,ASTSRLAGSYNEQF
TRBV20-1,SAFGLAESEQF
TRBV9,ASSVEGEGDEQY
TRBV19,ASSRRGTYEQY
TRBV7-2,ASSSSSVVSHEQY
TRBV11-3,ASSTDSTSEQY
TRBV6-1,ASSEAWGPYEQY
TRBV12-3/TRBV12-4,ASSFRLATDTQY
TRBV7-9,ASSAGTGEQY
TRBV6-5,ASSYGRNQPQH
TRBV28,ASISVQVGSPLH
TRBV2,ASSEAGTGGRH
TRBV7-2,ASSLMDNTIY
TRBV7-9,ASSSSSRAGVTDTQY
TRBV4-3,ASSAVVSSTGELF
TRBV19,ASSPDRVLLGNTIY
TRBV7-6,ASSFGLANSYEQY
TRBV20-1,SATHRGGPWGEQF
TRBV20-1,SASKQELLNEQF
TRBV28,ASSLFGGFQPQH
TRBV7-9,ASTITNAPSGVSNTGELF
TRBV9,ASSPSTGSEKLF
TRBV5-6,ASSLVGVVETQY
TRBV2,ASSGDRARTQY
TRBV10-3,AISGTVGETQY
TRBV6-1,ASRVGTVGEQY
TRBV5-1,ASSLSYGSTDTQY
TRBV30,AWTGLAGEYTGELL
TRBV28,ASRASGNTIY
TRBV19,ASEEGRHAGNTIY
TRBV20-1,SAGRDSSYEQY
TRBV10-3,AISGGASSGTAYEQY
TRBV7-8,ASSLVGSANEKLF
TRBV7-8,ASSLRGASNTGELF
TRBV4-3,AGSQDLGGNYGYT
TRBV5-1,ASSRVSGTDQGPGGYGYT
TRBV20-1,SASRGGSQETQY
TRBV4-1,ASSQYPDNEQF
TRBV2,ASSEGGLTQETQY
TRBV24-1,ATASGSGGTQY